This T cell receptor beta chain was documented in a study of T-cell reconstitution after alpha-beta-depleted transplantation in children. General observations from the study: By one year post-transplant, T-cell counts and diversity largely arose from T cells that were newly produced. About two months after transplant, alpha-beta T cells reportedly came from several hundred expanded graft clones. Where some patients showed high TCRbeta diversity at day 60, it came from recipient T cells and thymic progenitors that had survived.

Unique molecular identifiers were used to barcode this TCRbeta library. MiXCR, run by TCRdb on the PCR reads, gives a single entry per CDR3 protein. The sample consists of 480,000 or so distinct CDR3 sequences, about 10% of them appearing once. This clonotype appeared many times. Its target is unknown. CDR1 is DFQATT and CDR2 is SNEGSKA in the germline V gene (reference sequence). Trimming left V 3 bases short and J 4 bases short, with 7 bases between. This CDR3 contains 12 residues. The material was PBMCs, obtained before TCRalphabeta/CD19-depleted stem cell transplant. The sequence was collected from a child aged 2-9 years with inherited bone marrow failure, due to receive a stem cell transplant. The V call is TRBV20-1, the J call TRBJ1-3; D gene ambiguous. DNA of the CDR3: TGCAGTGCTAGGGCGTCCGGAAACACCATATATTTT. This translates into CSARASGNTIYF.